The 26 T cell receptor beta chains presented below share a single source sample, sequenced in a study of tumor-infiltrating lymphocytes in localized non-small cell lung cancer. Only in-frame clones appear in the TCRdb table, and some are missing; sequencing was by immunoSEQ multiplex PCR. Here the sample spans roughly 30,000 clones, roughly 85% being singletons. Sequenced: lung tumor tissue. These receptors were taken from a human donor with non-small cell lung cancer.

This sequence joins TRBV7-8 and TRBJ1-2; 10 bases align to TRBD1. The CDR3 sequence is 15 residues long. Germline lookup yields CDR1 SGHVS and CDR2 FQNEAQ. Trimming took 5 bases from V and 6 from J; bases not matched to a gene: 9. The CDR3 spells CASSAGTGVLHGYTF. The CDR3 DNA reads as TGTGCCAGCAGCGCAGGGACAGGGGTGCTGCATGGCTACACCTTC.

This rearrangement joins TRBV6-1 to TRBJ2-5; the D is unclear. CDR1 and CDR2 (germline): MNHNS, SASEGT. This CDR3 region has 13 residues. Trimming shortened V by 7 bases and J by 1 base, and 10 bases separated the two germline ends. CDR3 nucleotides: TGTGCCAGCATCGTACGCAGCCAAGAGACCCAGTACTTC. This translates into CASIVRSQETQYF.

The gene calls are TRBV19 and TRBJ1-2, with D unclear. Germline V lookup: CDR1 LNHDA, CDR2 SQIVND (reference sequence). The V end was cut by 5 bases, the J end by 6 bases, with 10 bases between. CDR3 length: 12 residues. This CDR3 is CASSSRMDGYTF. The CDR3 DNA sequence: TGTGCCAGTAGTTCCAGAATGGATGGCTACACCTTC.

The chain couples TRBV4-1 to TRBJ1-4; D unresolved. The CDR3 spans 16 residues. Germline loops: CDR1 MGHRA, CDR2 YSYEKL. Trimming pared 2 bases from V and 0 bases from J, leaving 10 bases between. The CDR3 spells CASSQRRRSTNEKLFF. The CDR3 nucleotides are TGCGCCAGCAGCCAAAGAAGAAGGTCAACTAATGAAAAACTGTTTTTT.

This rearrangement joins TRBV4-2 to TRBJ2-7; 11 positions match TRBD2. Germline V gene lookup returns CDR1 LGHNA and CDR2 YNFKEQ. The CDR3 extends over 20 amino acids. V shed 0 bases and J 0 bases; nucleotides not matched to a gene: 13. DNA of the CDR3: TGTGCCAGCAGCCAAGACCTCTCACGATCTAGCGGGGGGATCTCCTACGAGCAGTACTTC. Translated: CASSQDLSRSSGGISYEQYF.

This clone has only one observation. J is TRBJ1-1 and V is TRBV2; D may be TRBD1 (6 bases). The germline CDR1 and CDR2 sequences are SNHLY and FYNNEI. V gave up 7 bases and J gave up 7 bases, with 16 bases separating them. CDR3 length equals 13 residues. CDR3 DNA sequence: TGTGCCAGCAATTTCGACAGGTCGGGTGAAGCTTTCTTT. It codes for CASNFDRSGEAFF.

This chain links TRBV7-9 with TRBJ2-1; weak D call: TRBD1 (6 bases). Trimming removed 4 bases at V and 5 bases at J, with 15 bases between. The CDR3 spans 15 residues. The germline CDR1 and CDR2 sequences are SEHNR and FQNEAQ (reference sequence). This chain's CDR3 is CASSSDSRRNNEQFF. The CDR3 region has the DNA TGTGCCAGCAGCTCGGACAGCCGGAGGAACAATGAGCAGTTCTTC.

CDR3 nucleotide sequence: TGTGCCAGCAGTTACAGGACAGGGGCGAACAACTATGGCTACACCTTC. As protein: CASSYRTGANNYGYTF. The chain uses TRBV6-5 and TRBJ1-2; 9 bases are shared with TRBD1. There are 16 residues in the CDR3. Losses at the gene ends were 2 bases for V and 2 bases for J; bases not matched to a gene: 6. Germline-derived CDR1 and CDR2 are MNHEY and SVGAGI.

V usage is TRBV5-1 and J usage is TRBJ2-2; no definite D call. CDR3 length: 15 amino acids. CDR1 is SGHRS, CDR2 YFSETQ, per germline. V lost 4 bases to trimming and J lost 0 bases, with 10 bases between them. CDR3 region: CASSPVGTNTGELFF. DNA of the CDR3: TGCGCCAGCAGCCCGGTGGGTACGAACACCGGGGAGCTGTTTTTT.

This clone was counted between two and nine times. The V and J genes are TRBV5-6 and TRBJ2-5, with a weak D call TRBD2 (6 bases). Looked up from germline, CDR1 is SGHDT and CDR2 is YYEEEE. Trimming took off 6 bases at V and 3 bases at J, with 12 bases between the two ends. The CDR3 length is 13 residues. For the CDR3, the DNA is TGTGCCAGCATCGGGACTTCTAAAGAGACCCAGTACTTC. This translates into CASIGTSKETQYF.

CDR3 in amino acids: CASSGYMIGELFF. The CDR3 bases are TGCGCCAGCAGCGGATACATGATCGGGGAGCTGTTTTTT. The chain uses TRBV5-1 and TRBJ2-2; D gene unclear. Trimming cost V 4 bases and J 7 bases, with 11 bases left between them. Germline lookup yields CDR1 SGHRS and CDR2 YFSETQ. CDR3 size: 13 residues.

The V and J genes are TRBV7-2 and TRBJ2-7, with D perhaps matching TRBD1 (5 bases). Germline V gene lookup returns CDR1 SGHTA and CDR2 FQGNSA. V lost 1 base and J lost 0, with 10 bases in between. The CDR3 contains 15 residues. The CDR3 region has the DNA TGTGCCAGCAGCTTAGGGCCAGGGATCTCCTACGAGCAGTACTTC. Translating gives CASSLGPGISYEQYF.

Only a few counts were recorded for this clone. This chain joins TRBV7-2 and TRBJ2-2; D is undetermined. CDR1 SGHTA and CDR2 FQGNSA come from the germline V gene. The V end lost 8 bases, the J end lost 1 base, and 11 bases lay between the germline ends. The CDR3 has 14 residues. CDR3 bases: TGTGCCAGCGCCGGGCTAGTGAACACCGGGGAGCTGTTTTTT. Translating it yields CASAGLVNTGELFF. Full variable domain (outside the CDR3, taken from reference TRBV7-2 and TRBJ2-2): GAGVSQSPSNKVTEKGKDVELRCDPISGHTALYWYRQSLGQGLEFLIYFQGNSAPDKSGLPSDRFSAERTGGSVSTLTIQRTQQEDSAVYLCASAGLVNTGELFFGEGSRLTVL.

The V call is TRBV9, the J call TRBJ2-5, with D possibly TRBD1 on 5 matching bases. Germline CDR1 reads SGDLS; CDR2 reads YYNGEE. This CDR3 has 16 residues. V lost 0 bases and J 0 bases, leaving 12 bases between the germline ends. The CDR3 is CASSVEPAGHQETQYF. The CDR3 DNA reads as TGTGCCAGCAGCGTAGAGCCGGCAGGGCACCAAGAGACCCAGTACTTC.

In DNA, the CDR3 is TGCGCCAGCAGCCTCACTAGTTTCAATGAGCAGTTCTTC. This gives the protein CASSLTSFNEQFF. The chain uses TRBV5-1 and TRBJ2-1; possible D gene TRBD2, 5 bases. The CDR3 extends over 13 amino acids. V dropped 4 bases and J dropped 6 bases, with 11 bases sitting between them. In germline, CDR1 is SGHRS, CDR2 YFSETQ.

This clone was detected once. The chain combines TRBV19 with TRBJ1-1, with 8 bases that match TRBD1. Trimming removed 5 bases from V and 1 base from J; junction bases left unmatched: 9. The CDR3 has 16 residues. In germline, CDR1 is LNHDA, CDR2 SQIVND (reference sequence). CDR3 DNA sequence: TGTGCCAGTAGTCACGGACAGGGTCGTCGGAACACTGAAGCTTTCTTT. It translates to CASSHGQGRRNTEAFF.

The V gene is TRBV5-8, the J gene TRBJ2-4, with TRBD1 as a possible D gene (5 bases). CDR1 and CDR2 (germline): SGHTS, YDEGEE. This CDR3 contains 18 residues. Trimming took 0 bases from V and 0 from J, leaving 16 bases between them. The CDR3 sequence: CASSLGWSSQGAKNIQYF. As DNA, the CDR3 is TGTGCCAGCAGCTTGGGGTGGAGCAGCCAGGGAGCCAAAAACATTCAGTACTTC.

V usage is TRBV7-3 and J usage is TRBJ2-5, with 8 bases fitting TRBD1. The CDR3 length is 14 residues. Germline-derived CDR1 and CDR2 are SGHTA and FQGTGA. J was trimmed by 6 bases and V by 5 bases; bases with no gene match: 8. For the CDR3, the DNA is TGTGCCAGCAGCCCATCAGGGGGCGGGCAGACCCAGTACTTC. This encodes CASSPSGGGQTQYF.

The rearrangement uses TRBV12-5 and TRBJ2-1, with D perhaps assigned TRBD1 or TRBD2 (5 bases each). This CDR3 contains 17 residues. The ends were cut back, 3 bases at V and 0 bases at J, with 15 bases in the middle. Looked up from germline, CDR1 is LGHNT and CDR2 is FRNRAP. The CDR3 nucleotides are TGTGCTAGTGGTTTAACGACCGGGACCAACTCCTACAATGAGCAGTTCTTC. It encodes CASGLTTGTNSYNEQFF.

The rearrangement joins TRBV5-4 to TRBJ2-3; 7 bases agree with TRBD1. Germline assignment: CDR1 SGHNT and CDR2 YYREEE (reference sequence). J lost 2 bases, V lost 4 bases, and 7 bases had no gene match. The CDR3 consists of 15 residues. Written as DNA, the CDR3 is TGTGCCAGCAGCGGAACAGGGGCCTTCACAGATACGCAGTATTTT. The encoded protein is CASSGTGAFTDTQYF.

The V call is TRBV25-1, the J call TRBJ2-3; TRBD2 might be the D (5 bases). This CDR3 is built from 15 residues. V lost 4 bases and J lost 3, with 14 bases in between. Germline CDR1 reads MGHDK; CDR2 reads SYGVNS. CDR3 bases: TGTGCCAGCAGTGTCCGGGGAATTGGTACAGATACGCAGTATTTT. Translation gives CASSVRGIGTDTQYF.

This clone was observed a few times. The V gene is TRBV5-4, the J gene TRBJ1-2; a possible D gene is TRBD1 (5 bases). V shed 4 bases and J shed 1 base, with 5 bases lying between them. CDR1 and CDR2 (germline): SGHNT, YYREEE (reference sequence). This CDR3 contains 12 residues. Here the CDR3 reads CASSGHNYGYTF. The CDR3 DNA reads TGTGCCAGCAGCGGACATAACTATGGCTACACCTTC.

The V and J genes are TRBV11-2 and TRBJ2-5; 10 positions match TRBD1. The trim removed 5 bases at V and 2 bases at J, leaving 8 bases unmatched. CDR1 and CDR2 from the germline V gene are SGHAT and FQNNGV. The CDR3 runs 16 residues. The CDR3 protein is CASSRRDRGRQETQYF. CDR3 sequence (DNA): TGTGCCAGCAGCCGCCGGGACAGGGGTCGGCAAGAGACCCAGTACTTC.

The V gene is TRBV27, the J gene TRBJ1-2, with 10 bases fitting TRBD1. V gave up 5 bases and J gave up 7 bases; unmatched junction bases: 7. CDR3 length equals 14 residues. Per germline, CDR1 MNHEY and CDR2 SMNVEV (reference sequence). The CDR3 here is CASSTRDRGGGYTF. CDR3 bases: TGTGCCAGCAGTACCCGGGACAGGGGAGGTGGCTACACCTTC.

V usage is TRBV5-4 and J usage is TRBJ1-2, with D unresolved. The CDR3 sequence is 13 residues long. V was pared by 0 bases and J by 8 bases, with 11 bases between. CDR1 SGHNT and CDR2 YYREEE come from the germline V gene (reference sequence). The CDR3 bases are TGTGCCAGCAGCTTGGTGGAAGGTCGGGGCTACACCTTC. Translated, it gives CASSLVEGRGYTF. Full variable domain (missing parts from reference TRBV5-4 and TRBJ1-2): ETGVTQSPTHLIKTRGQQVTLRCSSQSGHNTVSWYQQALGQGPQFIFQYYREEENGRGNFPPRFSGLQFPNYSSELNVNALELDDSALYLCASSLVEGRGYTFGSGTRLTVV.

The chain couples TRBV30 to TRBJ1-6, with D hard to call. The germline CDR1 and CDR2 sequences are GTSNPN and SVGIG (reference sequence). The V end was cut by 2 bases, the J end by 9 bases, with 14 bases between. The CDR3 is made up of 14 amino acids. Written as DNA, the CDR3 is TGTGCCTGGAGTATACCAGTGCCCTCTTCACCCCTCCACTTT. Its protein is CAWSIPVPSSPLHF.